One and the same sample provided the 2 T cell receptor beta chains below, sequenced in a study of beta chain features in type 1 diabetes. General study results and limits: A moderate, significant TCRB CDR3 shortening appeared in type 1 diabetes across four CD4+ subsets.

The antigens of these receptors remain unknown. All of the isolated RNA was reverse transcribed, so expressed TCRB transcripts were sequenced. Assay: immunoSEQ multiplex PCR; the TCRdb copy retains only in-frame clones and omits some. The sample contains approximately 240,000 clones, approximately 16% of which appear only once. The sample comprised naive CD4+ T cells from blood. Every receptor here comes from a man aged 25 to 40 with type 1 diabetes.

The chain employs TRBV14 and TRBJ1-2; tentative D call: TRBD1 (5 bases). The CDR3 is made up of 15 amino acids. Germline-derived CDR1 and CDR2 are SGHDN and FVKESK. Trimming removed 5 bases at V and 3 bases at J, with 16 bases between. This CDR3 is CASSSATRAYYGYTF. The CDR3 DNA reads as TGTGCCAGCAGCTCCGCAACCAGGGCGTACTATGGCTACACCTTC.

The rearrangement joins TRBV7-2 to TRBJ2-1; D call uncertain. Germline CDR1 SGHTA, CDR2 FQGNSA. V dropped 5 bases and J dropped 7 bases, with 12 bases sitting between them. This CDR3 contains 13 residues. This CDR3 is CASSASYSNEQFF. The DNA for the CDR3 is TGTGCCAGCAGCGCAAGTTATAGTAATGAGCAGTTCTTC.